The clone carrying this TCR beta chain has just a few counts. As originally analysed: A per-sample median of approximately 87,000 TCRs was observed, with counts ranging from about 20,000 to 690,600. TCRdb ran MiXCR on the RACE reads and lists one entry per CDR3 protein. The V and J calls and clone size are TCRdb's, not the authors'. The sample contains under 450,000 distinct CDR3 sequences, about 6.9% of which appear only once. The V gene's germline CDR1 is SGHVS and CDR2 FNYEAQ. This CDR3 spans 15 amino acids. V was pared by 5 bases and J by 1 base, with 7 bases of the junction left unmatched. The record originates from a study of human T cells and chemical hapten exposure. Study in general: Patients having alopecia areata, totalis or universalis were mostly female.

Time point denoted: patch test 2, 6 weeks after DPC sensitization. The treatment is: therapeutic diphenylcyclopropenone sensitization with weekly scalp DPC. The receptor's source is a woman aged 18-29 years with alopecia areata. Some clones in this sample may be carry-over from other donors' samples. Sample: whole blood, taken in connection with sensitization to the hapten diphenylcyclopropenone (DPC). V gene TRBV7-6 combines with J gene TRBJ1-1; 7 bases are shared with TRBD1. This CDR3 is CASSTPQGPNTEAFF. In DNA, the CDR3 is TGTGCCAGCAGCACCCCACAGGGGCCGAACACTGAAGCTTTCTTT.